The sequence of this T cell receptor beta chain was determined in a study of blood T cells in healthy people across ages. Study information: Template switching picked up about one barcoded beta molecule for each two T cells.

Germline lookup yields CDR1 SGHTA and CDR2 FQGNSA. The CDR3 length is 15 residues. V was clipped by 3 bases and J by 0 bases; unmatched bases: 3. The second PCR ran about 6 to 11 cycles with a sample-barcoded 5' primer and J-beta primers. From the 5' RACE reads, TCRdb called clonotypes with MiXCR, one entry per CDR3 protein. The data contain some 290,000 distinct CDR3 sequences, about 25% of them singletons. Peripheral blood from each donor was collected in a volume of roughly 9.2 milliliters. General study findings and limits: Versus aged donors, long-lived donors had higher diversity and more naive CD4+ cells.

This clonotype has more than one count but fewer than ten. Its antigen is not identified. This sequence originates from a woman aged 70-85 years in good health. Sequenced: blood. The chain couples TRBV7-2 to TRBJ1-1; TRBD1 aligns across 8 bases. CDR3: CASSLRTGMNTEAFF. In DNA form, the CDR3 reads TGTGCCAGCAGCTTGAGGACAGGGATGAACACTGAAGCTTTCTTT.